This T cell receptor beta chain came from a study of blood T cell repertoires in COVID-19. Repertoires were generated with immunoSEQ multiplex PCR, while TCRdb's copy carries only in-frame clones and drops some. Found here are over 150,000 clones, roughly 83% of them singletons; the top ten hold over 10%. Trimming cost V 4 bases and J 0 bases, with 7 bases left between them. Germline-derived CDR1 and CDR2 are LGHDT and YNNKEL (reference sequence). This CDR3 is 15 amino acids long. The rearrangement uses TRBV3-1 (or the pseudogene TRBV3-2) and TRBJ2-6; perhaps TRBD1 as D (5 bases). The clonotype comes from an older woman with COVID-19, enrolled during active disease. Sequencing was carried out using peripheral blood. The chain's CDR3 is CASSRQRSGANVLTF. The CDR3 DNA reads as TGTGCCAGCAGCCGACAGCGCTCTGGGGCCAACGTCCTGACTTTC.